The clone carrying this T cell receptor (beta chain) was counted once. The sample holds other DNA sequences that translate to the same CDR3. CDR1 is LNHNV, CDR2 YYDKDF, per germline (reference sequence). This CDR3 is 16 amino acids long. Trimming removed 1 base from V and 2 bases from J; junction bases left unmatched: 3. The data derive from a study of shared clonotypes between healthy human individuals. Method: immunoSEQ multiplex PCR; TCRdb's copy keeps in-frame clones and lacks some. This table has millions of clones, 85% to 95% appearing once. The clonotype originates from a man younger than 35 in good health. Some clones in this sample may be carry-over from other donors' samples. Sequenced: naive CD4+ T cells from PBMCs. Specified subset: CD45RA+ positively selected. The chain joins TRBV15 to TRBJ2-1; 9 nucleotides agree with TRBD1. CDR3 DNA: TGTGCCACCAGCAGAGGCAGACAGGGGGCCTACAATGAGCAGTTCTTC. Protein sequence: CATSRGRQGAYNEQFF.